This T cell receptor (beta chain) was identified during a study of blood T cell repertoires in COVID-19. Whole-study context: Acute and convalescent COVID-19 specimens originated in the United States, Italy and Spain. From T cells, B-cell-depleted T cells, or PBMCs came the material, which was cDNA or gDNA.

Authors' analysis steps: Reference gene primers were amplified, and this amplification served to estimate nucleated cell counts. TCRdb's copy holds only in-frame clones and misses some; the assay was immunoSEQ multiplex PCR. The V and J calls and clone size were taken over from that table, and D and trimming were inferred from the DNA. Among more than 200,000 clones listed, more than 80% were seen once. This clonotype was sampled from a woman of 80 years or more with acute or convalescent COVID-19. The specimen sequenced was peripheral blood.

The CDR3: CASSATGGNTGELFF. The CDR3 DNA reads as TGCGCCAGCAGCGCCACAGGGGGCAACACCGGGGAGCTGTTTTTT. V and J are TRBV5-1 and TRBJ2-2; 9 bases match TRBD1. The CDR3 has 15 amino acids. With V trimmed by 4 bases and J by 2 bases, 3 bases remained unmatched. CDR1 and CDR2 from the germline V gene are SGHRS and YFSETQ.